This record looks at one T cell receptor beta chain sequence and its context. This record comes from a study of blood T cell repertoires in COVID-19. About the study: Samples of COVID-19 (acute and convalescent) were obtained from the United States, Italy and Spain. In each case, the material was cDNA or gDNA derived from T cells, B-cell-depleted T cells, or PBMCs.

Per the study methods: By means of reference gene primer amplification, nucleated cell counts were estimated. The method was immunoSEQ multiplex PCR; TCRdb's version includes in-frame clones alone and lacks a portion of them. The D gene and trimming were derived from the DNA, and the V and J assignments and clone size from that table. The sample has fewer than 250,000 clones, roughly 80% seen once. The V segment lost 3 bases and the J segment 3 bases; nucleotides outside the gene matches: 2. The CDR3 spans 14 residues. Germline-derived CDR1 and CDR2 are SSHAT and FNYEAQ (reference sequence). The receptor was derived from a man aged 30 to 39 with active or convalescent COVID-19. The rearrangement links TRBV7-7 to TRBJ2-3; TRBD1 matches at 8 bases. Sequencing was performed on peripheral blood. CDR3 protein: CASSFGQGTDTQYF. The CDR3 DNA reads TGTGCCAGCAGCTTCGGACAGGGAACAGATACGCAGTATTTT.